Listed below are T cell receptor beta chains from one sample, sequenced in a study of Ad26.COV2.S vaccination and SARS-CoV-2 variants. The protocol was immunoSEQ multiplex PCR, while the TCRdb copy is restricted to in-frame clones and leaves out a portion. The table lists around 400,000 clones, around four fifths of them singletons. The material sequenced was peripheral blood, taken in a trial of Ad26.COV2.S vaccine versus placebo. The source is a person between 18 and 65 years old who received the Ad26.COV2.S COVID-19 vaccine or a placebo. Each CDR3 is given without its conserved first and last residue.

j_call v_call cdr3_aa
TRBJ2-7 TRBV4-3 ASSLLAGGPHEQY
TRBJ2-7 TRBV5-6 ASSLMGGWQY
TRBJ1-1 TRBV24-1 ATSSPWDTEAF
TRBJ2-7 TRBV4-1 ASSPVSSYEQY
TRBJ1-2 TRBV7-2 ASTPTATGSYT
TRBJ2-1 TRBV18 ASSPGLDNEQF
TRBJ2-5 TRBV11-1 ASSVQGETQY
TRBJ2-2 TRBV18 ASSPLRPDTGELF
TRBJ2-3 TRBV25-1 ASSDGWGGRTDTQY
TRBJ2-1 TRBV5-4 ASSIDASGGKEQF
TRBJ2-3 TRBV5-1 ASSLAGGSTDTQY
TRBJ2-7 TRBV5-4 ASGWPDGYEQY
TRBJ2-2 TRBV2 ASSRENTGELF
TRBJ1-6 TRBV27 ASSPSRNSASSYNSPLH
TRBJ1-1 TRBV18 ASSPQDTGRTEAF
TRBJ1-5 TRBV7-2 ASSLGSVRSNQPQH
TRBJ2-2 TRBV25-1 ASSEFRTTAGELF
TRBJ2-3 TRBV4-1 ASSHSGQEIDTQY
TRBJ2-3 TRBV4-1 ASSRISSGGPTDTQY
TRBJ1-3 TRBV6-5 ASSRQLLTGNTIY
TRBJ1-2 TRBV5-1 ASSLFTGRGYT
TRBJ1-5 TRBV6-1 ASSEVPEQPQH
TRBJ2-5 TRBV18 ASSTSPHSGGTQETQY
TRBJ2-2 TRBV19 ASDYAGQGLRDTGELF
TRBJ1-2 TRBV25-1 ASSVGAHYGYT
TRBJ1-2 TRBV12-3/TRBV12-4 ASSLDGNYGYT